The clone carrying this T cell receptor beta chain was observed many times. Antigen unknown. This sample was taken from a study of T cells in Graves' hyperthyroidism and ophthalmopathy. Study information: Specimen type is peripheral blood, collected at initial diagnosis prior to any treatment. The study, taken as a whole, reports: Most thyroid clonotypes expanded above 0.001 were also detected in blood.

From RNA transcripts, TCR beta CDR3 regions were amplified. HTBI primers were used for first-round RT-PCR of the TCR CDR3. TCRdb re-derived calls from the multiplex PCR reads in MiXCR, one entry per CDR3 protein. The sample yields about 300,000 distinct CDR3 sequences, about 14% seen once. Trimming removed 0 bases from V and 5 bases from J, with 14 bases in between. This CDR3 spans 15 amino acids. The germline V gene encodes CDR1 SGHRS and CDR2 YFSETQ. Each diagnosis drew on symptoms, thyroxine, TRAb, thyroid ultrasound and orbital computed tomography findings. The V call is TRBV5-1, the J call TRBJ2-5; TRBD2 might be the D (6 bases). The sample taken for sequencing was blood. The TCR was taken from a woman aged 25 to 39 with Graves' hyperthyroidism that later progressed to Graves' ophthalmopathy. As DNA, the CDR3 is TGCGCCAGCAGCTTGGAACCGGGAGTGGGGGAGACCCAGTACTTC. Translated, it gives CASSLEPGVGETQYF.